The clone carrying this TCR beta chain has a handful of counts. What it recognizes is unknown. The CDR3 loop spans 14 amino acids. V lost 5 bases to trimming and J lost 7 bases; unmatched junction nucleotides: 5. Germline lookup yields CDR1 SGHNT and CDR2 YENEEA. The data are from a study of T-cell reconstitution after alpha-beta-depleted transplantation in children. The study, taken as a whole, reports: There were reportedly several hundred expanded graft clones from which alpha-beta T cells came about two months after transplant. The origin of high day-60 TCRbeta diversity in some patients lay in surviving recipient T cells and thymic progenitors.

During its preparation, the TCRbeta library received unique molecular identifiers. Each CDR3 protein gets one entry after TCRdb re-called the PCR reads with MiXCR. The table lists about 580,000 distinct CDR3 sequences, roughly 23% of them singletons. V and J are TRBV11-3 and TRBJ2-3; 11 bases agree with TRBD1. The receptor was isolated from a boy younger than two who had a stem cell transplant for acute myeloid leukemia, so the T cells may come from the graft donor. The source was PBMCs, mostly from graft donor cells, collected 360 days after TCRalphabeta/CD19-depleted stem cell transplant. This CDR3 reads CASSHRDRGNTQYF. The CDR3 DNA reads as TGTGCCAGCAGCCACCGGGACAGGGGGAATACGCAGTATTTT.